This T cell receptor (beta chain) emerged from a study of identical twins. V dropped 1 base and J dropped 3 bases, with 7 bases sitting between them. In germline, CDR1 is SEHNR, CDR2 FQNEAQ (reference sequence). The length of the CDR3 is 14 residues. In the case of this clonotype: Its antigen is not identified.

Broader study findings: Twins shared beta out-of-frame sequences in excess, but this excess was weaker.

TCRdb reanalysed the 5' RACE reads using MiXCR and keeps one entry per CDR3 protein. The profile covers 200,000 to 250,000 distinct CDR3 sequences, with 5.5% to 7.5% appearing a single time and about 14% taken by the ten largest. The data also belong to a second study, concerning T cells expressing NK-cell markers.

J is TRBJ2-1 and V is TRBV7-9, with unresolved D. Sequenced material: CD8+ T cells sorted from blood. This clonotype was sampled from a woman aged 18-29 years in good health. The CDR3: CASSLVPNYNEQFF. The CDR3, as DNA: TGTGCCAGCAGCTTAGTCCCGAACTACAATGAGCAGTTCTTC.